The 6 T cell receptor beta chains given below trace back to one sample, sequenced in a study of CD4 T cells in relation to SARS-CoV-2 and coronaviruses. Unexposed donor CD4+ T cells date from 2011-2018, before the COVID-19 pandemic. Libraries were prepared by immunoSEQ multiplex PCR; TCRdb keeps only in-frame clonotypes and omits some of them. Of about 59,000 clones listed, 75% to 90% are singletons. Sequencing input: memory CD4+ T cells from PBMCs. All receptors come from a human donor in good health.

The V and J genes are TRBV5-4 and TRBJ1-5, with 8 nucleotides matching TRBD1. Germline CDR1 and CDR2: SGHNT and YYREEE (reference sequence). This CDR3 comprises 14 residues. Trimming took 4 bases from V and 7 from J; bases not matched to a gene: 7. The CDR3 sequence is CASSPDRGGQPQHF. CDR3 DNA sequence: TGTGCCAGCAGCCCTGACAGGGGAGGGCAGCCCCAGCATTTT.

This clone came up a few times. This specimen includes other DNA sequences encoding the same CDR3. The chain carries TRBV10-3 and TRBJ1-5; 8 bases are a match to TRBD1. J lost 3 bases, V lost 4 bases, and 2 bases had no gene match. The CDR3 loop spans 14 amino acids. Germline V gives CDR1 ENHRY, CDR2 SYGVKD. The CDR3 is CAISVTGDNQPQHF. In DNA, the CDR3 is TGTGCCATCAGTGTGACAGGGGACAATCAGCCCCAGCATTTT.

The V call is TRBV9, the J call TRBJ1-2, with 9 bases lining up with TRBD1. Germline lookup yields CDR1 SGDLS and CDR2 YYNGEE. J gave up 8 bases and V 0 bases, and 8 bases lay outside the gene matches. CDR3 size: 15 residues. This CDR3 is CASSVVLGQGNGYTF. Here the CDR3 DNA reads TGTGCCAGCAGCGTAGTGCTGGGACAGGGCAACGGCTACACCTTC.

The chain uses TRBV19 and TRBJ2-5, with unresolved D. V was shortened by 6 bases and J by 8 bases, with 19 bases between the two germline ends. The germline CDR1 and CDR2 sequences are LNHDA and SQIVND (reference sequence). This CDR3 has 14 residues. The CDR3 coding sequence is TGTGCCAGTAGCCTGGTCGACACCCCAGATACCCAGTACTTC. Its translation: CASSLVDTPDTQYF. Complete variable domain (other parts from reference TRBV19 and TRBJ2-5): DGGITQSPKYLFRKEGQNVTLSCEQNLNHDAMYWYRQDPGQGLRLIYYSQIVNDFQKGDIAEGYSVSREKKESFPLTVTSAQKNPTAFYLCASSLVDTPDTQYFGPGTRLLVL.

The chain links TRBV12-3 or TRBV12-4 to TRBJ1-2; D is uncertain. Trimming stripped 5 bases from V and 8 bases from J, with 15 bases between. This CDR3 is 13 amino acids long. CDR3 DNA sequence: TGTGCCAGCAGTCCGACGGGAGAAGGGGGCTACACCTTC. Protein sequence: CASSPTGEGGYTF.

CDR3 coding DNA: TGTGCCAGCAGCAGGGACAGTTTAAGGGGCGAGCAGTACTTC. As protein: CASSRDSLRGEQYF. The chain is built from TRBV9 and TRBJ2-7, with 7 positions matching TRBD1. V lost 4 bases to trimming and J lost 6 bases; unmatched junction nucleotides: 10. In germline, CDR1 is SGDLS, CDR2 YYNGEE. The CDR3 length is 14 residues. The whole variable domain, filled in from reference TRBV9 and TRBJ2-7, reads DSGVTQTPKHLITATGQRVTLRCSPRSGDLSVYWYQQSLDQGLQFLIQYYNGEERAKGNILERFSAQQFPDLHSELNLSSLELGDSALYFCASSRDSLRGEQYFGPGTRLTVT.